The 13 T cell receptor beta chains below were found in one sample sequenced in a study of blood T cells in healthy people across ages. Alongside a J-beta primer mix, a sample-barcoded 5' primer served in a second PCR lasting about 7 to 11 cycles. In TCRdb, the 5' RACE reads were re-called with MiXCR into one record per CDR3 protein. The sample includes roughly 1.9 million distinct CDR3 sequences, 35% to 50% of them seen just once. The specimen sequenced was blood. The receptors were sampled from a human donor in good health.

This clonotype was seen more than once but under ten times. The V and J genes are TRBV5-6 and TRBJ2-1, with D tentatively TRBD2 (6 bases). V was pared by 4 bases and J by 9 bases, with 8 bases between. Looked up from germline, CDR1 is SGHDT and CDR2 is YYEEEE. The CDR3 is 11 residues long. For the CDR3, the DNA is TGTGCCAGCAGCCGCGGGGCTGAGCAGTTCTTC. Protein product: CASSRGAEQFF.

This sequence joins TRBV7-9 and TRBJ2-7; TRBD1 matches 9 bases. The DNA end is more similar to TRBJ2-1, so the J call may be wrong. The CDR3 runs 14 residues. Germline lookup yields CDR1 SEHNR and CDR2 FQNEAQ (reference sequence). CDR3 in DNA: TGTGCCAGCAGCTTCGGACAGGGGTGGGGTGAGCAGTTCTTC. The encoded protein is CASSFGQGWGEQFF.

This rearrangement joins TRBV20-1 to TRBJ1-2; D is unresolved. V was trimmed by 5 bases and J by 0 bases, leaving 16 bases between them. The CDR3 runs 15 residues. Germline CDR1 and CDR2: DFQATT and SNEGSKA (reference sequence). The CDR3 here is CSAPTKGTSNYGYTF. The CDR3, as DNA: TGCAGTGCTCCTACTAAGGGAACCTCTAACTATGGCTACACCTTC.

This clonotype was recorded a few times. The chain carries TRBV4-2 and TRBJ1-2; D is unresolved. The CDR3 consists of 12 residues. Germline assignment: CDR1 LGHNA and CDR2 YNFKEQ. The ends were cut back, 0 bases at V and 10 bases at J, with 9 bases in the middle. The CDR3 DNA reads as TGTGCCAGCAGCCAAGATCGAAACGACTACACCTTC. Translated, it gives CASSQDRNDYTF.

This clonotype has more than one count but fewer than ten. CDR3: CASSQVYSSSYEQYF. Here the CDR3 DNA reads TGCGCCAGCAGCCAAGTCTACAGTAGCTCCTACGAGCAGTACTTC. The rearrangement links TRBV4-3 to TRBJ2-7; D is ambiguous. Looked up from germline, CDR1 is LGHNA and CDR2 is YSLEER. Trimming pared 1 base from V and 0 bases from J, leaving 10 bases between. The CDR3 contains 15 residues.

This clonotype was observed once. The chain couples TRBV9 to TRBJ2-1, with 10 bases identical to TRBD2. CDR1 is SGDLS, CDR2 YYNGEE, per germline. CDR3 length: 18 amino acids. J gave up 11 bases and V 3 bases, and 20 bases lay outside the gene matches. The CDR3 protein is CASSDSQRGGEVVGKQFF. CDR3 coding DNA: TGTGCCAGCAGCGATTCTCAGCGGGGGGGGGAAGTAGTGGGTAAGCAGTTCTTC.

This clonotype was observed a few times. V and J are TRBV12-3 or TRBV12-4 and TRBJ2-1; maybe TRBD2 (7 bases). This CDR3 comprises 12 residues. Between the trimmed V and J ends, which lost 4 bases and 9 bases, there was a span of 10 bases. Written as DNA, the CDR3 is TGTGCCAGCAGTTCAGGGGAGGGTGAGCAGTTCTTC. This encodes CASSSGEGEQFF.

This chain joins TRBV7-7 and TRBJ2-7; the D is unclear. V lost 6 bases and J 1 base, leaving 10 bases between the germline ends. In germline, CDR1 is SSHAT, CDR2 FNYEAQ (reference sequence). This CDR3 contains 13 residues. CDR3 DNA sequence: TGTGCCAGCAGTACAGCGACGTCCTACGAGCAGTACTTC. It encodes CASSTATSYEQYF. Based on the CDR3 plus reference TRBV7-7 and TRBJ2-7, the full variable domain is GAGVSQSPRYKVTKRGQDVTLRCDPISSHATLYWYQQALGQGPEFLTYFNYEAQPDKSGLPSDRFSAERPEGSISTLTIQRTEQRDSAMYRCASSTATSYEQYFGPGTRLTVT.

The rearrangement links TRBV10-3 to TRBJ2-2; D uncertain. Germline lookup yields CDR1 ENHRY and CDR2 SYGVKD. The CDR3 totals 14 residues. With 10 bases removed from V and 4 bases from J, the gap between germline ends came to 16 bases. The CDR3 bases are TGTGCCACCGCCGAGGCACTACTCACCGGGGAGCTGTTTTTT. It yields the protein CATAEALLTGELFF.

The CDR3 DNA reads TGCAGTGCTAGAGATCTAGGGTTATCCTACAATGAGCAGTTCTTC. This translates into CSARDLGLSYNEQFF. This chain joins TRBV20-1 and TRBJ2-1; D is ambiguous. Looked up from germline, CDR1 is DFQATT and CDR2 is SNEGSKA (reference sequence). Between the trimmed V and J ends, which lost 0 bases and 1 base, there was a span of 10 bases. The CDR3 length is 15 residues.

This clonotype was seen more than once but under ten times. The gene calls are TRBV6-6 and TRBJ1-2; 8 nucleotides line up with TRBD1. This CDR3 comprises 12 residues. After removal of 8 bases from V and 7 bases from J, the junction contained 6 bases not matched to a gene. The V gene's germline CDR1 is MNHNY and CDR2 SVGAGI (reference sequence). CDR3: CASATGGAGYTF. CDR3 in DNA: TGTGCCAGCGCAACAGGGGGAGCTGGCTACACCTTC.

The V gene is TRBV9, the J gene TRBJ2-7; possibly TRBD2 for D (7 bases). V was trimmed by 4 bases and J by 6 bases, leaving 20 bases between them. The CDR3 spans 15 residues. CDR1 and CDR2 (germline): SGDLS, YYNGEE. CDR3 sequence (DNA): TGTGCCAGCAGCCCCCAATCGGGGGGCTTAAGCGAGCAGTACTTC. It specifies CASSPQSGGLSEQYF.

The V gene is TRBV12-5, the J gene TRBJ1-4; D is perhaps TRBD1 (6 bases). V was cut by 5 bases and J by 6 bases, with 13 bases left in between. The CDR3 runs 14 residues. Germline loops: CDR1 LGHNT, CDR2 FRNRAP. The CDR3 loop is CASGETGRDEKLFF. DNA for the CDR3: TGTGCTAGTGGTGAGACAGGTCGAGATGAAAAACTGTTTTTT.